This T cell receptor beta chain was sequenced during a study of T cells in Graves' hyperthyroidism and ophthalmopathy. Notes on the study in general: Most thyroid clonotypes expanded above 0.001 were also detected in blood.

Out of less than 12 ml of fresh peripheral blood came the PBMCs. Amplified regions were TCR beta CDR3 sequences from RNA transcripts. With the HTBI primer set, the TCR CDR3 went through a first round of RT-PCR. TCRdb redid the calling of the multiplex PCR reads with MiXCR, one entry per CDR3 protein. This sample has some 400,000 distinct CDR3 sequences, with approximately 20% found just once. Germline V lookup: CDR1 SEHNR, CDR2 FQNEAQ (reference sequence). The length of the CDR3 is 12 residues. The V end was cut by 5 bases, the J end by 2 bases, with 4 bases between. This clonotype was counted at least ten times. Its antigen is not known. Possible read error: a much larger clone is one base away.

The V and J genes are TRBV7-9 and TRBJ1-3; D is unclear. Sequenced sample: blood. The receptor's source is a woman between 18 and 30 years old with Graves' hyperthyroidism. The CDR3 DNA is TGTGCCAGCAGCCCCCCTGGAAACACCATATATTTT. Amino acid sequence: CASSPPGNTIYF.